The sequence of this TCR beta chain was determined in a study of Graves' ophthalmopathy and Graves' hyperthyroidism. Amplified TCR beta CDR3 regions were obtained using RNA transcripts as template. HTBI-primed first-round RT-PCR preceded second-round multiplex PCR. TCRdb processed the multiplex PCR reads anew with MiXCR; each CDR3 protein has one entry. The data show over a million distinct CDR3 sequences, about 38% seen once. The CDR3 covers 15 residues. Germline V gene data show CDR1 as LNHDA and CDR2 as SQIVND (reference sequence). The junction had 12 bases not matched to a gene; V was cut back by 7 bases and J by 5 bases.

The chain combines TRBV19 with TRBJ2-7, with 9 bases identical to TRBD1. This TCR was recovered from an adult man with Graves' hyperthyroidism. The material sequenced was peripheral blood or thyroid tissue (not recorded which). The CDR3 protein is CASTPWDRELHEQYF. The CDR3 nucleotides read TGTGCCAGTACCCCTTGGGACAGGGAACTACACGAGCAGTACTTC.